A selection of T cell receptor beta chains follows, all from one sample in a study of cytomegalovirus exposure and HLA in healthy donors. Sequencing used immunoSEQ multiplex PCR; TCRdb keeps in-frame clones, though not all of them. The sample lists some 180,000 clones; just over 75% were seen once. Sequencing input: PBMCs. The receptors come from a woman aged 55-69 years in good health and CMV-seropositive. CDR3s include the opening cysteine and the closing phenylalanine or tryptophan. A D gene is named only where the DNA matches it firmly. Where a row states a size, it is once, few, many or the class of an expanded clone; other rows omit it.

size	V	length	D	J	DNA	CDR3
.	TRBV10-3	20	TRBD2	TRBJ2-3	TGTGCCATCAGTGAGTCAGGGAGGGAGACTAGCGGGAGGGCCGTAGATACGCAGTATTTT	CAISESGRETSGRAVDTQYF
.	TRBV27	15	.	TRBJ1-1	TGTGCCAGCAGTTCAAATCTCGGGAGAAACACTGAAGCTTTCTTT	CASSSNLGRNTEAFF
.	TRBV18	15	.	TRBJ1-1	TGTGCCAGCTCACCACCAGGACAGCCGAACACTGAAGCTTTCTTT	CASSPPGQPNTEAFF
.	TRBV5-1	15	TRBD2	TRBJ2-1	TGCGCCAGCAGCCTAGAAGGGACTAGCGACAATGAGCAGTTCTTC	CASSLEGTSDNEQFF
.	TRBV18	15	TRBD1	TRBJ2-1	TGTGCCAGCTCACCTCCGACAGGGTCCAGGATAGAGCAGTTCTTC	CASSPPTGSRIEQFF
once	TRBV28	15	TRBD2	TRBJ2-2	TGTGCCAGCAGCTCTCTAGCGGGGGGCCCCGGGGAGCTGTTTTTT	CASSSLAGGPGELFF
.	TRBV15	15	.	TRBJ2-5	TGTGCCACCAGCAGAGATCGCGGAACCCAAGAGACCCAGTACTTC	CATSRDRGTQETQYF
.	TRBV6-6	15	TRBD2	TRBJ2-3	TGTGCCAGCAGTTTATTACGGGAGGGAGCAGATACGCAGTATTTT	CASSLLREGADTQYF
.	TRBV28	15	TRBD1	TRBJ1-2	TGTGCCAGCAGTCCCGCCGGGACAGGAAACTATGGCTACACCTTC	CASSPAGTGNYGYTF
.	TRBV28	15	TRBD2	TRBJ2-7	TGTGCCAGCAGGACCCAAGCTAGCGGGGAATACGAGCAGTACTTC	CASRTQASGEYEQYF
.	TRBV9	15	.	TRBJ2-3	TGTGCCAGCAGCCCCCGGGACTTCCTCACAGATACGCAGTATTTT	CASSPRDFLTDTQYF
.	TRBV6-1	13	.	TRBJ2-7	TGTGCCAGCTTGCCGGGAGCGAGCTACGAGCAGTACTTC	CASLPGASYEQYF
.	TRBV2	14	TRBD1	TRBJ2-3	TGTGCCAGCAGCCAAGACAGGGGCACAGATACGCAGTATTTT	CASSQDRGTDTQYF
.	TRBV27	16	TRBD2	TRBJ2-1	TGTGCCAGCAGTCCCATCGGGACTAGCGGTTACAATGAGCAGTTCTTC	CASSPIGTSGYNEQFF
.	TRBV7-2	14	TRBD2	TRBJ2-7	TGTGCCAGCAGGGGAGGGCATGGGTCCTACGAGCAGTACTTC	CASRGGHGSYEQYF
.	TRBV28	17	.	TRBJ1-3	TGTGCCAGCAGTTTAAGGGGCGGGGTCCTCTCTGGAAACACCATATATTTT	CASSLRGGVLSGNTIYF
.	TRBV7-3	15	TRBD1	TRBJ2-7	TGTGCCAGCAGCTTAGGCTCCTCTGACAGGGACGAGCAGTACTTC	CASSLGSSDRDEQYF
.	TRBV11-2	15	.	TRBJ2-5	TGTGCCAGCAGCTTAATTACAGGTTCGCAAGAGACCCAGTACTTC	CASSLITGSQETQYF
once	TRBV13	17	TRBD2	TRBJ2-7	TGTGCCAGCAGCTTAAGCCGTTGGAGAGCGGGGGTAAACGAGCAGTACTTC	CASSLSRWRAGVNEQYF
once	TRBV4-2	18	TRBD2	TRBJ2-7	TGTGCCAGCAGCGAAGGACTAGCGGGAGGGCCGAGCTCCTACGAGCAGTACTTC	CASSEGLAGGPSSYEQYF
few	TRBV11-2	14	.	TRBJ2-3	TGTGCCAGCAGCTTAGGTGGCGGTCCAGATACGCAGTATTTT	CASSLGGGPDTQYF
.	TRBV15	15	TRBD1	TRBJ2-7	TGTGCCACCAGCAGCGGACAGGGGGTCTCCTACGAGCAGTACTTC	CATSSGQGVSYEQYF
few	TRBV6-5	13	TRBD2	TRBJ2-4	TGTGCCAGCAGTAGCGGGAGGTTCAACATTCAGTACTTC	CASSSGRFNIQYF
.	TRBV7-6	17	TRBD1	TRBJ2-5	TGTGCCAGCAGCTCGCCCACCGGGACAGGGAGAGGAGAGACCCAGTACTTC	CASSSPTGTGRGETQYF
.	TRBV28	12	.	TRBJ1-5	TGTGCCAGCAGTTTACTTCAGACAACCCAGCATTTT	CASSLLQTTQHF
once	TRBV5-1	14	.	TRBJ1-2	TGCGCCAGCAGCTTGGGACAGTCCCTTGGAGGCTACACCTTC	CASSLGQSLGGYTF
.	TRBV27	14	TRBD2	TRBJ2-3	TGTGCCAGCAGTTTGGGACTAGCCACAGATACGCAGTATTTT	CASSLGLATDTQYF
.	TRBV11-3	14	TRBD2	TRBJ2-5	TGTGCCAGCAGCTCCGGACTAGCGGGGTCCCCCCAGTACTTC	CASSSGLAGSPQYF
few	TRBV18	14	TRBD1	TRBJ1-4	TGTGCCAGCTCCCTGGACAGGGTGGACGAAAAACTGTTTTTT	CASSLDRVDEKLFF
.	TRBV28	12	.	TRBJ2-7	TGTGCCAGCAGTTTACCCAGCTACGAGCAGTACTTC	CASSLPSYEQYF
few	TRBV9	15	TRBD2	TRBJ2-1	TGTGCCAGCAGCGTTGTTACTAGCGTTTACAATGAGCAGTTCTTC	CASSVVTSVYNEQFF
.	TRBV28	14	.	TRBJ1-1	TGTGCCAGCAGTTTAAGCCCCGGGCGGGCTGAAGCTTTCTTT	CASSLSPGRAEAFF
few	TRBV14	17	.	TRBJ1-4	TGTGCCAGCAGCCCGCGCTTCCGTTCAGGGACTAATGAAAAACTGTTTTTT	CASSPRFRSGTNEKLFF
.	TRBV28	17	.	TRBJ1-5	TGTGCCAGCAGTTTAACCCCTGCGAGGCAAGCTAATCAGCCCCAGCATTTT	CASSLTPARQANQPQHF
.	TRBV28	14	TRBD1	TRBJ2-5	TGTGCCAGCAGTCGGGACAGGGTGAGAGAGACCCAGTACTTC	CASSRDRVRETQYF
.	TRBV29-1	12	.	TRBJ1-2	TGCAGCGCCTTCGGAGGGACGGGGGGCTACACCTTC	CSAFGGTGGYTF
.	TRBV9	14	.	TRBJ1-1	TGTGCCAGCAGCGCCCAGGGGTATGGCACTGAAGCTTTCTTT	CASSAQGYGTEAFF
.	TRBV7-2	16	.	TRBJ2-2	TGTGCCAGCAGCTTCTTTCCGGGAACGAACACCGGGGAGCTGTTTTTT	CASSFFPGTNTGELFF
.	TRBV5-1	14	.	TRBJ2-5	TGCGCCAGCAGCCGTAGCGGAGCCCAAGAGACCCAGTACTTC	CASSRSGAQETQYF
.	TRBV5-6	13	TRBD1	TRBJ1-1	TGTGCCAGCAGCTGGGACAGGGGCCCTGAAGCTTTCTTT	CASSWDRGPEAFF
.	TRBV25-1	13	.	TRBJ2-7	TGTGCCAGCAGAGGGCTCAGGGGAAGTGAGCAGTACTTC	CASRGLRGSEQYF